What follows are 14 T cell receptor beta chains derived from one specimen sequenced in a study of blood T cell repertoires in COVID-19. Sequenced by immunoSEQ multiplex PCR; TCRdb stores in-frame clones only, minus some. The sample carries some 130,000 clones, approximately 88% recorded once. Sequencing was carried out using peripheral blood. These TCRs come from a man aged 45-65 years with acute or convalescent COVID-19.

The CDR3 spells CASSLETGAYEQYF. The CDR3 DNA sequence: TGTGCCAGCAGCTTAGAGACAGGGGCCTACGAGCAGTACTTC. This chain joins TRBV7-2 and TRBJ2-7; 8 bases are a match to TRBD1. Germline V gene data show CDR1 as SGHTA and CDR2 as FQGNSA. The CDR3 is 14 residues long. V lost 1 base, J lost 2 bases, and 1 base stayed unmatched.

The rearrangement links TRBV27 to TRBJ2-1; 15 positions match TRBD2. CDR3 length: 19 amino acids. Per the germline V gene, CDR1 is MNHEY and CDR2 is SMNVEV (reference sequence). V lost 2 bases, J lost 5 bases, and 10 bases stayed unmatched. The CDR3 region has the DNA TGTGCCAGCAGTTTACGCCTCCTGGGACTAGCGGGAGGCCACAATGAGCAGTTCTTC. This gives the protein CASSLRLLGLAGGHNEQFF.

The CDR3 region is CASSDYPQGALIYGYTF. The CDR3 DNA sequence: TGTGCCAGCAGTGACTACCCACAGGGGGCCCTCATCTATGGCTACACCTTC. The gene calls are TRBV2 and TRBJ1-2, with 9 bases aligning to TRBD1. The CDR3 consists of 17 residues. Germline V CDR1 and CDR2: SNHLY, FYNNEI. The junction had 12 bases not matched to a gene; V was cut back by 3 bases and J by 4 bases.

This rearrangement joins TRBV4-2 to TRBJ1-5, with TRBD1 as a possible D gene (5 bases). CDR1 and CDR2 from the germline V gene are LGHNA and YNFKEQ. The ends were cut back, 5 bases at V and 7 bases at J, with 12 bases in the middle. This CDR3 has 13 residues. The CDR3 coding sequence is TGTGCCAGCAGCGCACAGGTCGGCCAGCCCCAGCATTTT. This translates into CASSAQVGQPQHF.

The rearrangement uses TRBV5-1 and TRBJ2-7; 8 bases map to TRBD2. V lost 4 bases and J lost 3; bases outside the gene matches: 6. Germline-derived CDR1 and CDR2 are SGHRS and YFSETQ. The CDR3 is 14 amino acids. The CDR3 loop is CASSPSGGNYEQYF. The CDR3 DNA follows: TGCGCCAGCAGCCCCAGCGGGGGTAACTACGAGCAGTACTTC.

Here the CDR3 reads CASSGRDRDQETQYF. The CDR3 nucleotides read TGTGCCAGCAGCGGCCGGGACAGGGACCAAGAGACCCAGTACTTC. The V call is TRBV11-1, the J call TRBJ2-5; TRBD1 aligns across 9 bases. CDR1 is SGHAT and CDR2 is FQDESV in the germline V gene (reference sequence). The V gene end was trimmed by 5 bases and the J gene end by 0 bases; junction bases not matched to a gene: 4. This CDR3 region has 15 residues.

The V gene is TRBV4-1, the J gene TRBJ1-1; the match to TRBD1 covers 8 bases. The germline V gene encodes CDR1 MGHRA and CDR2 YSYEKL. V shed 0 bases, J shed 6 bases, and the junction held 6 bases outside the gene matches. The CDR3 spans 15 residues. CDR3 nucleotide sequence: TGCGCCAGCAGCCAAGAGGACAGGGTCTACGCTGAAGCTTTCTTT. This translates into CASSQEDRVYAEAFF.

The chain carries TRBV21-1 and TRBJ2-5; TRBD2, the D gene given by the table, was not confirmed from the DNA. TRBV21-1 is designated a pseudogene. The length of the CDR3 is 16 residues. CDR3: CASSHQLAGGSETQYF. CDR3 nucleotides: TGTGCCAGCAGCCATCAACTAGCGGGAGGGAGTGAGACCCAGTACTTC.

The chain links TRBV12-3 or TRBV12-4 to TRBJ1-1; a possible D gene is TRBD1 (5 bases). Trimming shortened V by 6 bases and J by 12 bases, and 20 bases separated the two germline ends. The CDR3 is 13 residues long. In nucleotides, the CDR3 is TGTGCCAGCAGGAAAAGGGACTCCAATGCATCTTTCTTT. This codes for CASRKRDSNASFF.

With regard to this clone: Other DNA sequences in the same sample also yield this CDR3. The chain employs TRBV12-3 or TRBV12-4 and TRBJ1-3; no reliable D call. The CDR3 contains 13 residues. The ends were cut back, 3 bases at V and 1 base at J, with 4 bases in the middle. CDR3 region: CASSFSSGNTIYF. CDR3 nucleotide sequence: TGTGCCAGCAGTTTCAGTTCTGGAAACACCATATATTTT.

The chain employs TRBV11-2 and TRBJ2-7; possibly TRBD1 for D (5 bases). Germline CDR1 is SGHAT and CDR2 is FQNNGV. This CDR3 contains 12 residues. The V and J ends lost 6 bases and 4 bases respectively, with 10 bases between them. The DNA of the CDR3 is TGTGCCAGCAGATACGACAGTTACGAGCAGTACTTC. It is translated as CASRYDSYEQYF.

The chain carries TRBV5-1 and TRBJ2-3, with D maybe TRBD1 (5 bases). Trimming stripped 2 bases from V and 5 bases from J, with 12 bases between. This CDR3 region has 14 residues. Germline CDR1 and CDR2: SGHRS and YFSETQ. In nucleotides, the CDR3 is TGCGCCAGCAGCTTAGCGACAGTTCAAGATACGCAGTATTTT. It is translated as CASSLATVQDTQYF.

The chain combines TRBV7-9 with TRBJ2-7, with 10 positions matching TRBD2. Germline CDR1 is SEHNR and CDR2 is FQNEAQ (reference sequence). This CDR3 region has 13 residues. V lost 5 bases and J lost 6; bases outside the gene matches: 4. In DNA form, the CDR3 reads TGTGCCAGCAGCCGAGCGGGAGGGCGCGAGCAGTACTTC. It codes for CASSRAGGREQYF.

The rearrangement uses TRBV28 and TRBJ1-5; D remains unclear. V gave up 3 bases and J gave up 13 bases, with 10 bases separating them. This CDR3 is 11 amino acids long. Germline-derived CDR1 and CDR2 are MDHEN and SYDVKM. The CDR3 reads CASSFRGEQHF. The CDR3 region has the DNA TGTGCCAGCAGTTTTCGGGGAGAGCAGCATTTT.